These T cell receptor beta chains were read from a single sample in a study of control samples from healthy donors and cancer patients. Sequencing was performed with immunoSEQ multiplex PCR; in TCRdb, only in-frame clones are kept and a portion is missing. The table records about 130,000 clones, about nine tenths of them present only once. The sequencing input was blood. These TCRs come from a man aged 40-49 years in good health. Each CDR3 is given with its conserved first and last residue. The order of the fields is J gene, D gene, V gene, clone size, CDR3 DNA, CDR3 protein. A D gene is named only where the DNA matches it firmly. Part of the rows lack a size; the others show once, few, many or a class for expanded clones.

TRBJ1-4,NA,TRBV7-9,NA,TGTGCCAGCAGCTTAGGAGCTTCGTGGAAGGAAAAACTGTTTTTT,CASSLGASWKEKLFF
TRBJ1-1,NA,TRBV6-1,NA,TGTGCCAGCAGTGAAAATGCGCTCTACACTGAAGCTTTCTTT,CASSENALYTEAFF
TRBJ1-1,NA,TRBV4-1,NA,TGCGCCAGCAGCCAAGGCCATTCCAGTGGGACTGAAGCTTTCTTT,CASSQGHSSGTEAFF
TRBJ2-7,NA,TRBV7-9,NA,TGTGCCAGCAGCTTAGCAGGGATCTACGAGCAGTACTTC,CASSLAGIYEQYF
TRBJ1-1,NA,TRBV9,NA,TGTGCCAGCAGCTCCCGGGGCCAGAACACTGAAGCTTTCTTT,CASSSRGQNTEAFF
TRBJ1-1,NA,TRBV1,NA,TGCACCAGCAGCCAAGATCCGGAGAGGGGCTTGAACACTGAAGCTTTCTTT,CTSSQDPERGLNTEAFF
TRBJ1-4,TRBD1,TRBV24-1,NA,TGTGCCACCAGTGATTTAAACAGGGGTGTGGAAAAACTGTTTTTT,CATSDLNRGVEKLFF
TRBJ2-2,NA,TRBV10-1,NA,TGCGCCAGCAGTGAGACAAACACCGGGGAGCTGTTTTTT,CASSETNTGELFF
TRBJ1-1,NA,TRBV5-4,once,TGTGCCAGCAGCGGCCGTACAGGAGCTTTGGACACTGAAGCTTTCTTT,CASSGRTGALDTEAFF
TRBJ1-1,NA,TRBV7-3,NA,TGTGCCAGCAGCTTAAATGGAGGGAACACTGAAGCTTTCTTT,CASSLNGGNTEAFF
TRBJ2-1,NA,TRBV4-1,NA,TGCGCCAGCAGCCAAGAATACGAAGGGCCTTACAATGAGCAGTTCTTC,CASSQEYEGPYNEQFF
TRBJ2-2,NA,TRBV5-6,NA,TGTGCCAGCAGCTTTGTTCAGAGAAACACCGGGGAGCTGTTTTTT,CASSFVQRNTGELFF
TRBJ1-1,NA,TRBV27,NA,TGTGCCAGCAGTTTCCGGGGCTCGAACACTGAAGCTTTCTTT,CASSFRGSNTEAFF
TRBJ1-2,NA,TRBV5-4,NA,TGTGCCAGCAGCTCCGATTTTAACTATGGCTACACCTTC,CASSSDFNYGYTF
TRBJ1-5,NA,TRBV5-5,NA,TGTGCCAGCAGCCCGTCCCCGGATCAGCCCCAGCATTTT,CASSPSPDQPQHF
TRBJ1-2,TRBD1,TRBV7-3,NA,TGTGCCAGCAGCCCCGTGGGCGGACAGGGGATCAGGAACTATGGCTACACCTTC,CASSPVGGQGIRNYGYTF
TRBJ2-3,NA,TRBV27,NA,TGTGCCAGCAGTTTAATTAGCACAGATACGCAGTATTTT,CASSLISTDTQYF
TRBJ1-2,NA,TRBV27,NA,TGTGCCAGCAGTACAGGTTCTGGGCGGCCCCGCTATGGCTACACCTTC,CASSTGSGRPRYGYTF
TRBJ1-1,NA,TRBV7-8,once,TGTGCCAGCATCATGGAGGGGAGAAGTAACACTGAAGCTTTCTTT,CASIMEGRSNTEAFF
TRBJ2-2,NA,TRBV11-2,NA,TGTGCCAGCAGCTCAGCCTGGGGGGGCGAGAACACCGGGGAGCTGTTTTTT,CASSSAWGGENTGELFF
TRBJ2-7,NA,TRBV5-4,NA,TGTGCCAGCAGCTCCTACTCAACTGCGCGCGAGCAGTACTTC,CASSSYSTAREQYF
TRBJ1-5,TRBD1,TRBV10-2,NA,TGCGCCAGCAGGGACAGGGGGCAGCCCCAGCATTTT,CASRDRGQPQHF
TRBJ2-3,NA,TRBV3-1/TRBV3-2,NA,TGTGCCAGCAGCCAAGGCCCGGGCACTCTAGTGTCAGATACGCAGTATTTT,CASSQGPGTLVSDTQYF
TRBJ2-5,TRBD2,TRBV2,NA,TGTGCCAGCAGTGCCTTTGGTGCGGGGGGGCTCATCCAGACCCAGTACTTC,CASSAFGAGGLIQTQYF
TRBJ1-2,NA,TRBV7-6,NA,TGTGCCAGCAGCCAAGGGGGTCGGGGGCGGTATGGCTACACCTTC,CASSQGGRGRYGYTF
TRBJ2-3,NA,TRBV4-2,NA,TGTGCCAGCAGCCAAGGCGAGGGGGCAGATACGCAGTATTTT,CASSQGEGADTQYF
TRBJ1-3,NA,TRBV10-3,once,TGTGCCATCAAGGCGTCGCAGATCGGAAACACCATATATTTT,CAIKASQIGNTIYF
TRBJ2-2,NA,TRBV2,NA,TGTGCCAGCAGTGAAGTAACGCTAGCTGCCGGGGAGCTGTTTTTT,CASSEVTLAAGELFF
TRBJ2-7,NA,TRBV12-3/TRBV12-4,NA,TGTGCCAGCAGCCAGGGTTTCTACGAGCAGTACTTC,CASSQGFYEQYF
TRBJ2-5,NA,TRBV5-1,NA,TGCGCCAGCAGCCCCGGGGGGCTAATCGTAAGACAAGAGACCCAGTACTTC,CASSPGGLIVRQETQYF
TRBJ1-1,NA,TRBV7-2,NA,TGTGCCAGCAGCTTGAACGGGCCGTACACTGAAGCTTTCTTT,CASSLNGPYTEAFF
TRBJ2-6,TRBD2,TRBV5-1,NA,TGCGCCAGCAGCTTCGGGACTAGCGGGGAATCTGGGGCCAACGTCCTGACTTTC,CASSFGTSGESGANVLTF
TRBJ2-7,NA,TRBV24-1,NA,TGTGCCACCAGTGATACCCTTAGACAAGCCCACGAGCAGTACTTC,CATSDTLRQAHEQYF